Each of the 10 T cell receptor beta chains below was sequenced from the same sample in a study of radiotherapy plus CTLA-4 blockade in lung cancer. The assay was immunoSEQ multiplex PCR, and TCRdb's table has in-frame clones only and misses some. Altogether under 65,000 clones are present, 77% being singletons, with the ten largest covering around 2.4%. Specimen: peripheral blood, collected from a patient treated with radiotherapy plus ipilimumab. These receptors were obtained from a human donor with non-small cell lung cancer whose response to radiotherapy plus ipilimumab could not be evaluated.

The chain couples TRBV2 to TRBJ2-3, with 10 bases that match TRBD2. The CDR3 runs 17 residues. With V trimmed by 3 bases and J by 5 bases, 11 bases remained unmatched. Germline V gives CDR1 SNHLY, CDR2 FYNNEI. In DNA form, the CDR3 reads TGTGCCAGCAGTGATCTAGCGGGGGTCCCTGGGGGAGATACGCAGTATTTT. Protein sequence: CASSDLAGVPGGDTQYF.

This clone was recorded a few times. The rearrangement joins TRBV6-5 to TRBJ2-7; TRBD2 is a possible D gene (5 bases). Germline V gives CDR1 MNHEY, CDR2 SVGAGI. Trimming stripped 0 bases from V and 0 bases from J, with 9 bases between. The CDR3 is made up of 15 amino acids. In DNA, the CDR3 is TGTGCCAGCAGTTACTCGACCGGGGTCTCCTACGAGCAGTACTTC. Translation: CASSYSTGVSYEQYF.

In this sample, this clone turned up a few times. The chain uses TRBV6-6 and TRBJ1-3; D is undetermined. Germline-derived CDR1 and CDR2 are MNHNY and SVGAGI (reference sequence). The germline V and J ends were trimmed by 9 bases and 0 bases, with 15 bases remaining between them. This CDR3 has 15 amino acids. CDR3 nucleotides: TGTGCCAGTGTGAACAGCATCAGCTCTGGAAACACCATATATTTT. It is translated as CASVNSISSGNTIYF.

The V and J genes are TRBV9 and TRBJ1-4; the D is unclear. Germline V lookup: CDR1 SGDLS, CDR2 YYNGEE. Trimming took 0 bases from V and 3 from J, leaving 12 bases between them. This CDR3 contains 16 residues. Written as DNA, the CDR3 is TGTGCCAGCAGCGTAGGGCAGGTGGCGTCTAATGAAAAACTGTTTTTT. This gives the protein CASSVGQVASNEKLFF.

The genes are TRBV6-6 and TRBJ1-3; 8 bases fit TRBD1. Germline loops: CDR1 MNHNY, CDR2 SVGAGI (reference sequence). Germline trimming cut 2 bases from V and 5 bases from J; bases unmatched to any gene: 2. CDR3 length equals 14 residues. CDR3 nucleotide sequence: TGTGCCAGCAGTTACAGGGACAGGCGAAACACCATATATTTT. It translates to CASSYRDRRNTIYF.

There are a few counts of this clone. This chain connects TRBV2 to TRBJ2-1; the match to TRBD2 covers 8 bases. V lost 3 bases, J lost 4 bases, and 5 bases stayed unmatched. CDR3 length equals 15 residues. The germline gives CDR1 SNHLY, CDR2 FYNNEI. As DNA, the CDR3 is TGTGCCAGCAGTGAGGCGGGGGGCCAGTACAATGAGCAGTTCTTC. It codes for CASSEAGGQYNEQFF. Variable domain in full (rest from reference TRBV2 and TRBJ2-1): EPEVTQTPSHQVTQMGQEVILRCVPISNHLYFYWYRQILGQKVEFLVSFYNNEISEKSEIFDDQFSVERPDGSNFTLKIRSTKLEDSAMYFCASSEAGGQYNEQFFGPGTRLTVL.

This sequence joins TRBV4-1 and TRBJ2-5, with TRBD2 matching over 7 bases. J lost 1 base, V lost 1 base, and 3 bases had no gene match. CDR3 length: 15 amino acids. Per the germline V gene, CDR1 is MGHRA and CDR2 is YSYEKL. CDR3 loop: CASSQGSGLQETQYF. The CDR3 DNA reads as TGCGCCAGCAGCCAAGGTAGCGGGCTCCAAGAGACCCAGTACTTC.

This chain joins TRBV7-9 and TRBJ1-2; weak D call: TRBD1 (6 bases). The CDR3 spans 15 residues. From germline, CDR1 is SEHNR and CDR2 FQNEAQ (reference sequence). V was trimmed by 0 bases and J by 4 bases, leaving 12 bases between them. The CDR3 DNA is TGTGCCAGCAGCTTAGCCGGGGGGCATCCCTATGGCTACACCTTC. Translating it yields CASSLAGGHPYGYTF.

The genes are TRBV7-3 and TRBJ1-1; D unclear. The germline V gene encodes CDR1 SGHTA and CDR2 FQGTGA. The CDR3 sequence is 15 residues long. V gave up 5 bases and J gave up 1 base, with 14 bases separating them. The CDR3: CASSQVGQPNTEAFF. In DNA, the CDR3 is TGTGCCAGCAGCCAGGTAGGCCAGCCGAACACTGAAGCTTTCTTT.

The J gene is TRBJ2-1, the V gene TRBV6-1, with D possibly being TRBD2 (7 bases). The ends were cut back, 4 bases at V and 5 bases at J, with 18 bases in the middle. There are 16 residues in the CDR3. The V gene's germline CDR1 is MNHNS and CDR2 SASEGT. CDR3 sequence (DNA): TGTGCCAGCAGTGGGGGGGGGCTAGCGGTTCACAATGAGCAGTTCTTC. Its translation: CASSGGGLAVHNEQFF.